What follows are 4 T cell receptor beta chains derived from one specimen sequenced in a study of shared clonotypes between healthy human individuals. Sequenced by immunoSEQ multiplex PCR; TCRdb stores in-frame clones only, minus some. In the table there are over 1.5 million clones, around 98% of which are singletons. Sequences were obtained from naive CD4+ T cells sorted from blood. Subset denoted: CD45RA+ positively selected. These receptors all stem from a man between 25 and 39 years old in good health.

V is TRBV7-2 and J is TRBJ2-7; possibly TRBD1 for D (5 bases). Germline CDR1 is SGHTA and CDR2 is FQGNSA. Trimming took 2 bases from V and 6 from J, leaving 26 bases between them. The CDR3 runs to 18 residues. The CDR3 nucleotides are TGTGCCAGCAGCTTAACTCCCCGAACAACCGGGCCAGGGTTCGAGCAGTACTTC. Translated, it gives CASSLTPRTTGPGFEQYF. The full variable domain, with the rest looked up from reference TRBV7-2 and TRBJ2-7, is GAGVSQSPSNKVTEKGKDVELRCDPISGHTALYWYRQSLGQGLEFLIYFQGNSAPDKSGLPSDRFSAERTGGSVSTLTIQRTQQEDSAVYLCASSLTPRTTGPGFEQYFGPGTRLTVT.

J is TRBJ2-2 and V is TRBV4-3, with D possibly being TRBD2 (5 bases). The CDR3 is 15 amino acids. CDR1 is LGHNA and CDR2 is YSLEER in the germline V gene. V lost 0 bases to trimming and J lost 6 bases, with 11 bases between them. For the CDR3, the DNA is TGCGCCAGCAGCCAAGAAGGGAGAGGGTCCGGGGAGCTGTTTTTT. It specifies CASSQEGRGSGELFF.

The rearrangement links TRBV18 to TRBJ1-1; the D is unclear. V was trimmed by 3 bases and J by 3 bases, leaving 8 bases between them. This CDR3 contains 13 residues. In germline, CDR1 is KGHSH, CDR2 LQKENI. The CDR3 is CASSPPVDTEAFF. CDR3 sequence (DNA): TGTGCCAGCTCACCCCCCGTAGACACTGAAGCTTTCTTT.

The CDR3 DNA is TGTGCCAGCAGTCCACGGGGGACTGAGCAGTTCTTC. Protein: CASSPRGTEQFF. J is TRBJ2-1 and V is TRBV28, with D perhaps matching TRBD2 (6 bases). The CDR3 extends over 12 amino acids. V lost 5 bases and J 9 bases, leaving 11 bases between the germline ends. Germline V gene data show CDR1 as MDHEN and CDR2 as SYDVKM.